This T cell receptor beta chain was retrieved from a study of blood T cells in healthy people across ages (dated by TCRdb to 2013 to 2016). Regarding the research as a whole: Template switching captured roughly one uniquely barcoded TCR beta cDNA molecule per two T cells in model experiments. The study measured age-related changes in TCR beta repertoire diversity using deep sequencing normalized with unique cDNA molecular identifiers. The donors were split into four age groups: young (average 16 years), middle-aged (more than 35), aged (roughly 60) and long-lived (about 74). To avoid experimental bias, donors of different ages were spread randomly across the sequencing lanes. For two donors (one aged 18 to 29 and one aged 80 or older), the study analyzed two additional independent replicas of 1 million unique cDNA reads from the same blood draw. Here is what the overall study found, with its caveats: Estimates of total diversity based on one million sequenced T cells were regarded as lower bounds and as underestimates. As age increased, observed TCR beta diversity per million T cells dropped in a roughly linear way, and a significant reduction was already evident by age around 41. Compared with the aged group, the long-lived group had more naive CD4+ T cells, fewer expanded clones and increased TCR diversity, a pattern suggesting age selection. Donor CMV infection status was unknown, potentially confounding age-related changes in expanded clonotypes. Conclusive comparison of naive and antigen-experienced compartments was prevented by the profiling of bulk unsorted PBMCs. A strong correlation was found between observed TCR beta diversity and the percentage of naive T cells measured by flow cytometry.

The donors were roughly 40 Caucasian individuals from Russia, aged 6 to 90 years, who were systemically healthy. Each donor gave 8 to 10 milliliters of peripheral blood, drawn into EDTA-treated Vacutainer tubes. Ficoll-Paque density-gradient centrifugation was used to isolate PBMCs, with at least 6.5 million per sample. Trizol reagent was used to extract total RNA from PBMCs, with at least 6 micrograms per sample. For every donor, an aliquot of PBMCs went through flow cytometry to measure the percentages of naive CD45RAhigh/CD27high T cells. Looking up the germline V gene yields CDR1 MNHNS and CDR2 SASEGT. Ends trimmed: V by 7 bases, J by 2 bases; bases unmatched to a gene: 5. Its CDR3 holds 14 amino acids, cysteine through phenylalanine. Only the CDR3 region is kept as DNA, spanning 42 bases read in frame from base 1. To note about this clonotype: The specificity of this receptor is unknown. Within one base of it there is no much larger clone, and no base qualities were kept.

To prepare the library, 5' RACE was applied. The reads were generated on an Illumina HiSeq 2500. A second PCR of roughly 7 to 11 cycles was performed with a sample-barcoded 5' primer and a J-beta primer mix. Each TCR beta cDNA molecule received a unique molecular identifier from a template-switch 5' adaptor carrying 12 random nucleotides. At least 3 million CDR3-containing paired-end reads were obtained from each sample. First-strand cDNA synthesis was performed from all RNA using the Mint cDNA synthesis kit, with priming by a TRBC-specific oligonucleotide. All cDNA was treated with uracil-DNA glycosylase and then went through a first 18-cycle PCR with the universal primers M1SS and BC2_uni_R. As for the authors' bioinformatics: For normalization, 1 million high-quality reads were randomly selected from each sample, with every read carrying a distinct molecular identifier. Reads sharing molecular identifiers were discarded rather than binned into consensus sequences. MiTCR, with a Q25 quality threshold and the strictest error-elimination algorithm, was used for CDR3 identification, clonotype clustering and error correction. A nonparametric unseen species model using Euler transformation provided a lower-bound estimate of total TCR beta diversity. TCRdb passed the public sequencing reads through fastp at Q25 and MiXCR, retaining productive beta sequences. Identical CDR3 proteins give one entry, which carries the most common genes and DNA. TCRdb, not the original authors, processed these V and J calls. A total of around 690,000 distinct CDR3 sequences appear in this sample, 58% of them only once. The leading ten clones occupy around 37% of the sample.

The sequence was obtained from a man in his sixties in good health. Sequences were obtained from blood. This receptor chain uses TRBV6-1 and TRBJ2-5, and TRBD2 matches 9 of the central bases. Here the CDR3 is given as CASKWAGGQETQYF. The DNA is as follows: TGTGCCAGCAAGTGGGCGGGGGGGCAAGAGACCCAGTACTTC.